Only one count was recorded for the clone carrying this T cell receptor (beta chain). Produced via immunoSEQ multiplex PCR; TCRdb's table is partial and in-frame only. The sample includes 35,000 to 40,000 clones, 91% seen only once; the top ten take 5.5% to 7%. The length of the CDR3 is 15 residues. Trimming removed 2 bases from V and 9 bases from J; junction bases left unmatched: 9. CDR1 SGHDT and CDR2 YYEEEE come from the germline V gene. This sample is drawn from a study of T cell changes during pregnancy in multiple sclerosis. The chain carries TRBV5-6 and TRBJ2-1, with 9 bases lining up with TRBD2. The sequences come from CD8+ T cells from peripheral blood mononuclear cells, collected in the second trimester of pregnancy. This clonotype originated in a female donor with multiple sclerosis, enrolled in a pregnancy study. As DNA, the CDR3 is TGTGCCAGCAGCTTTGGTCTGCGGGAGGGCCTTGAGCAGTTCTTC. Its protein product is CASSFGLREGLEQFF. The full variable domain, in which reference TRBV5-6 and TRBJ2-1 provide the parts outside the CDR3, is DAGVTQSPTHLIKTRGQQVTLRCSPKSGHDTVSWYQQALGQGPQFIFQYYEEEERQRGNFPDRFSGHQFPNYSSELNVNALLLGDSALYLCASSFGLREGLEQFFGPGTRLTVL.